This TCR beta chain comes out of a study of shared clonotypes between healthy human individuals. TCRdb keeps only in-frame clones here, not all; method: immunoSEQ multiplex PCR. The top ten hold around 0.45% of the sample, which has approximately 1.5 million clones, approximately 98% seen once. Comment on this clone: In the same sample, other DNA sequences code for this CDR3.

The CDR3 has 14 amino acids. V was clipped by 0 bases and J by 0 bases, with 5 bases between them. CDR1 and CDR2 from the germline V gene are SGHVS and FQNEAQ. The receptor was isolated from a man between 25 and 39 years old in good health. Sequencing input: naive CD4+ T cells sorted from blood. The subset was: CD45RA+ positively selected. J is TRBJ1-1 and V is TRBV7-8; the D is unclear. The CDR3 is CASSLAELNTEAFF. The CDR3 coding sequence is TGTGCCAGCAGCTTAGCGGAGTTGAACACTGAAGCTTTCTTT.